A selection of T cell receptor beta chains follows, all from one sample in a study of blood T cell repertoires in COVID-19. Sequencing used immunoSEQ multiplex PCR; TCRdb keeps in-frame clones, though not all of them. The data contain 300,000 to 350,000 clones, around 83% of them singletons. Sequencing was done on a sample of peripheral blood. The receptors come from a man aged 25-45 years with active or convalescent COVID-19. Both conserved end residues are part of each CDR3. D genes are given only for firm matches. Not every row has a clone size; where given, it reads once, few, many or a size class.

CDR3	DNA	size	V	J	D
CATSDPRDRYEQFF	TGTGCCACCAGTGACCCCCGGGACAGGTATGAGCAGTTCTTC	-	TRBV24-1	TRBJ2-1	TRBD1
CASSQDPSGGERFF	TGCGCCAGCAGCCAAGATCCTAGCGGGGGGGAGAGATTCTTC	-	TRBV4-1	TRBJ2-1	TRBD2
CASSPPSYTEAFF	TGTGCCAGCAGCCCCCCGTCCTACACTGAAGCTTTCTTT	-	TRBV7-7	TRBJ1-1	-
CATSDLRGSGYNEQFF	TGTGCCACCAGTGATTTGCGGGGGTCAGGCTACAATGAGCAGTTCTTC	-	TRBV24-1	TRBJ2-1	-
CASSLVGSRGIFYEQYF	TGTGCCAGCAGCTTAGTGGGGTCCCGGGGAATTTTCTACGAGCAGTACTTC	-	TRBV7-2	TRBJ2-7	-
CAWSADRAGSNNEQFF	TGTGCCTGGAGTGCCGACAGGGCCGGGAGTAACAATGAGCAGTTCTTC	few	TRBV30	TRBJ2-1	-
CASSHPRTGATGELFF	TGTGCCAGCAGCCATCCCCGGACAGGGGCCACCGGGGAGCTGTTTTTT	-	TRBV4-2	TRBJ2-2	TRBD1
CASSLEGNYEQYF	TGTGCCAGCAGCTTGGAGGGGAACTACGAGCAGTACTTC	-	TRBV5-6	TRBJ2-7	-
CASSYRLSAETQYF	TGTGCCAGCAGCTACCGACTTAGCGCCGAGACCCAGTACTTC	once	TRBV5-4	TRBJ2-5	-
CAAYQGGAPHNYGYTF	TGTGCCGCGTACCAAGGCGGGGCCCCACATAACTATGGCTACACCTTC	-	TRBV10-3	TRBJ1-2	-
CASSRDGSVDEQFF	TGTGCCAGCAGTCGGGACGGGAGCGTAGATGAGCAGTTCTTC	once	TRBV27	TRBJ2-1	-
CSVEGTGDNYGYTF	TGCAGCGTTGAAGGGACAGGGGATAACTATGGCTACACCTTC	-	TRBV29-1	TRBJ1-2	TRBD1
CASSLAGGITGELFF	TGTGCCAGCAGCCTTGCGGGAGGAATCACCGGGGAGCTGTTTTTT	few	TRBV4-2	TRBJ2-2	TRBD2
CASRKGQGQSYEQYF	TGTGCCAGCAGGAAGGGCCAGGGACAGTCCTACGAGCAGTACTTC	-	TRBV2	TRBJ2-7	TRBD1
CAISEGGYTEAFF	TGTGCCATCAGTGAAGGAGGGTACACTGAAGCTTTCTTT	once	TRBV10-3	TRBJ1-1	-
CASSQISGWNTEAFF	TGCGCCAGCAGCCAAATTAGCGGTTGGAACACTGAAGCTTTCTTT	-	TRBV4-1	TRBJ1-1	-
CASSHWGGQGNTEAFF	TGTGCCAGCAGCCACTGGGGTGGGCAGGGGAACACTGAAGCTTTCTTT	-	TRBV7-9	TRBJ1-1	-
CASSPPGTSGRTQYF	TGTGCCAGCAGCCCCCCCGGGACTAGCGGGAGGACGCAGTATTTT	-	TRBV9	TRBJ2-3	TRBD2
CASSSTGVNTDTQYF	TGTGCCAGCAGCTCCACAGGGGTAAACACAGATACGCAGTATTTT	-	TRBV7-3	TRBJ2-3	TRBD1
CATSLGLAGDTDTQYF	TGTGCCACCAGCTTGGGACTAGCGGGAGACACAGATACGCAGTATTTT	-	TRBV15	TRBJ2-3	TRBD2
CASSPREMILAKNIQYF	TGCGCCAGCAGCCCTCGAGAGATGATACTAGCCAAAAACATTCAGTACTTC	-	TRBV5-1	TRBJ2-4	-
CASSYTLGANVLTF	TGTGCCAGCAGTTACACTCTGGGGGCCAACGTCCTGACTTTC	-	TRBV6-2/TRBV6-3	TRBJ2-6	-
CAISKGLESNTEAFF	TGTGCCATCAGCAAAGGACTGGAATCGAACACTGAAGCTTTCTTT	-	TRBV10-3	TRBJ1-1	-
CASSDSSQDNSPLHF	TGTGCCAGCAGTGACTCGAGCCAGGATAATTCACCCCTCCACTTT	-	TRBV6-4	TRBJ1-6	-
CASSFDRGDTQYF	TGCGCCAGCAGCTTCGACAGGGGAGATACGCAGTATTTT	-	TRBV5-1	TRBJ2-3	TRBD1
CASTERILYSYNEQFF	TGCGCCAGCACCGAGCGGATACTTTACTCCTACAATGAGCAGTTCTTC	-	TRBV4-1	TRBJ2-1	-
CASVPRGGTEAFF	TGTGCTAGTGTCCCAAGGGGGGGGACTGAAGCTTTCTTT	-	TRBV12-5	TRBJ1-1	-
CASSPGGENQPQHF	TGTGCCAGCAGCCCAGGGGGAGAAAATCAGCCCCAGCATTTT	few	TRBV7-8	TRBJ1-5	TRBD1
CASSPQGGGRIETQYF	TGTGCCAGCAGCCCCCAAGGCGGGGGGCGTATAGAGACCCAGTACTTC	-	TRBV21-1	TRBJ2-5	-
CASSLTSGLETQYF	TGCGCCAGCAGCTTGACTAGCGGGCTTGAGACCCAGTACTTC	-	TRBV5-1	TRBJ2-5	TRBD2
CSVDQGRQTQYF	TGCAGCGTTGACCAGGGGCGACAGACCCAGTACTTC	-	TRBV29-1	TRBJ2-5	-
CASSPGTSGFYEQYF	TGTGCCAGCAGCCCCGGGACTAGCGGATTCTACGAGCAGTACTTC	-	TRBV9	TRBJ2-7	TRBD2
CASSPQGRGGLEQYF	TGTGCCAGCAGCCCCCAAGGTAGGGGAGGGCTCGAGCAGTACTTC	-	TRBV11-3	TRBJ2-7	TRBD2
CASRPPGLAGTGELFF	TGTGCCAGCAGGCCCCCGGGACTAGCGGGGACCGGGGAGCTGTTTTTT	-	TRBV5-4	TRBJ2-2	TRBD2
CSASQAAVHNEQFF	TGCAGTGCTAGTCAGGCAGCTGTTCACAATGAGCAGTTCTTC	-	TRBV20-1	TRBJ2-1	-
CAWSPGNNQPQHF	TGTGCCTGGAGTCCGGGTAACAATCAGCCCCAGCATTTT	-	TRBV30	TRBJ1-5	-
CASSRDKDEQFF	TGTGCCAGCAGCAGGGACAAGGATGAGCAGTTCTTC	-	TRBV7-2	TRBJ2-1	-
CASSPMGQEGQPQHF	TGTGCCAGCTCACCAATGGGGCAGGAGGGCCAGCCCCAGCATTTT	-	TRBV18	TRBJ1-5	-
CASSPPQGTGELFF	TGTGCCAGCTCACCACCCCAGGGCACCGGGGAGCTGTTTTTT	-	TRBV18	TRBJ2-2	-
CASSTTRGVDSPLHF	TGTGCCAGTAGTACCACCAGGGGCGTTGATTCACCCCTCCACTTT	-	TRBV19	TRBJ1-6	-
CASSLGGGASGTDTQYF	TGTGCCAGCAGCTTAGGTGGGGGGGCTAGCGGGACAGATACGCAGTATTTT	-	TRBV7-2	TRBJ2-3	TRBD2
CASAGGYEQYF	TGTGCCTCGGCCGGAGGATACGAGCAGTACTTC	-	TRBV30	TRBJ2-7	-
CASSLYYSQETQYF	TGTGCCAGCAGTTTATATTACAGTCAAGAGACCCAGTACTTC	-	TRBV27	TRBJ2-5	-
CASSSGWGYTF	TGTGCCAGCAGTTCAGGATGGGGCTACACCTTC	-	TRBV6-6	TRBJ1-2	-
CASSQDRGQLNEQFF	TGTGCCAGCAGCCAAGATCGGGGACAACTCAATGAGCAGTTCTTC	-	TRBV4-2	TRBJ2-1	-
CASSFSWTGMVYEQYF	TGTGCCAGCAGCTTTTCCTGGACAGGAATGGTCTACGAGCAGTACTTC	-	TRBV5-6	TRBJ2-7	TRBD1
CASSTGTAAGEKLFF	TGTGCCAGTAGTACGGGGACAGCCGCTGGTGAAAAACTGTTTTTT	few	TRBV19	TRBJ1-4	TRBD1
CASSPLGGAAYEQYF	TGTGCCAGCAGTCCTCTCGGGGGGGCGGCCTACGAGCAGTACTTC	-	TRBV11-2	TRBJ2-7	TRBD2
CASSQDWDRAEKLFF	TGTGCCAGCAGCCAAGATTGGGACAGGGCGGAAAAACTGTTTTTT	-	TRBV3-1/TRBV3-2	TRBJ1-4	TRBD1
CASSSSGGVAKNIQYF	TGTGCCAGCAGCAGTTCGGGCGGGGTAGCCAAAAACATTCAGTACTTC	-	TRBV7-8	TRBJ2-4	-
CAWNLEWNTEAFF	TGTGCCTGGAATCTTGAGTGGAACACTGAAGCTTTCTTT	-	TRBV30	TRBJ1-1	-
CASSLEGVGTEAFF	TGCGCCAGCAGCTTGGAAGGGGTGGGCACTGAAGCTTTCTTT	-	TRBV5-1	TRBJ1-1	-
CASSDRLAGNNEQFF	TGTGCCAGCAGCGATAGACTAGCGGGGAACAATGAGCAGTTCTTC	-	TRBV7-9	TRBJ2-1	TRBD2